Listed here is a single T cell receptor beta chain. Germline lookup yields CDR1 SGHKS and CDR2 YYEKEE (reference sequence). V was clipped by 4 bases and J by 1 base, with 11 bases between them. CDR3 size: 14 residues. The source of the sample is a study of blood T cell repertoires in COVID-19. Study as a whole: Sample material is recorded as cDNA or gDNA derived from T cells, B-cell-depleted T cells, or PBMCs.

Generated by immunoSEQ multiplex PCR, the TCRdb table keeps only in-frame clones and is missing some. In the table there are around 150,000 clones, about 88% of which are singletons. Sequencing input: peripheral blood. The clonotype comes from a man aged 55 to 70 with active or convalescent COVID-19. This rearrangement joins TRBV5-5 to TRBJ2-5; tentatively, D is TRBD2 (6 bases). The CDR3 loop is CASSHWGGQETQYF. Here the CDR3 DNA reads TGTGCCAGCAGCCATTGGGGAGGCCAAGAGACCCAGTACTTC.